Sequencing of this TCR beta chain was carried out in a study of identical twins. Regarding the study as a whole: The authors drew conclusions from cross-sectional statistical analysis rather than following the same donors. Clonotypes of the beta chain that were abundant in cord blood carried fewer insertions (memory repertoires showed none). Zero-insertion findings could be partly confounded by invariant cells (MAIT and iNKT cells).

The CDR3 is made up of 15 amino acids. Germline-derived CDR1 and CDR2 are KGHSH and LQKENI. The V and J ends lost 6 bases and 6 bases respectively, with 20 bases between them. This clonotype was seen a few times. Antigen unknown. Template switching added a universal primer site; cDNA carried unique molecular identifiers. From the 5' RACE reads, TCRdb called clonotypes with MiXCR, one entry per CDR3 protein. The data hold 500,000 to 700,000 distinct CDR3 sequences, with under 8.5% observed a single time. Separately, the same data were catalogued under a study of yellow fever vaccine responses in identical twins.

The clonotype originates from a young woman in good health. Sequencing was done on a sample of PBMCs. This chain links TRBV18 with TRBJ1-1; D perhaps matches TRBD1 (5 bases). Here the CDR3 reads CASSDEVGGSAEAFF. The CDR3 DNA follows: TGTGCCAGCTCGGATGAGGTTGGGGGTTCAGCTGAAGCTTTCTTT.